This record concerns one TCR beta chain sequence. The antigen is not known. The protocol was immunoSEQ multiplex PCR, while the TCRdb copy is restricted to in-frame clones and leaves out a portion. The sample yields around 30,000 clones, 90% to 95% seen once. Germline assignment: CDR1 ENHRY and CDR2 SYGVKD. The V gene lost 4 bases and the J gene lost 0 bases, with 13 bases spanning the gap. This CDR3 comprises 15 residues. This entry belongs to a study of T cells in localized non-small cell lung cancer. Study-wide points: Longer survival (overall) was linked to higher T cell density in blood.

The chain joins TRBV10-3 to TRBJ2-7; D is perhaps TRBD1 or TRBD2 (5 bases each). Sequenced here: peripheral blood, sampled before any cancer treatment. The sequence was obtained from a woman aged 40 to 75 with stage I lung adenocarcinoma. The CDR3 spells CAISGGDRSSYEQYF. The CDR3 DNA reads as TGTGCCATCAGTGGAGGGGACCGGAGCTCCTACGAGCAGTACTTC.